The 21 T cell receptor beta chains presented below share a single source sample, sequenced in a study of blood T cell repertoires in COVID-19. The protocol was immunoSEQ multiplex PCR, while the TCRdb copy is restricted to in-frame clones and leaves out a portion. This table holds approximately 280,000 clones, 75% to 95% found once. The sequenced material came from peripheral blood. These receptors all come from a woman aged 25 to 45 with COVID-19, enrolled during active disease.

V is TRBV5-1 and J is TRBJ1-6, with 8 bases matching TRBD1. CDR1 is SGHRS, CDR2 YFSETQ, per germline. CDR3 length: 14 residues. V lost 3 bases to trimming and J lost 9 bases; unmatched junction nucleotides: 5. CDR3 sequence reads: CASSSGTGASPLHF. The CDR3 DNA reads as TGCGCCAGCAGCTCCGGGACAGGAGCTTCACCCCTCCACTTT.

The rearrangement uses TRBV25-1 and TRBJ2-3; a weak D match, TRBD1 (7 bases). The CDR3 totals 14 residues. The V gene lost 7 bases and the J gene lost 2 bases, with 13 bases spanning the gap. Germline V CDR1 and CDR2: MGHDK, SYGVNS. CDR3 bases: TGTGCCAGCACGGCAGGGGGGCACACAGATACGCAGTATTTT. Translated, it gives CASTAGGHTDTQYF. Based on the CDR3 plus reference TRBV25-1 and TRBJ2-3, the full variable domain is EADIYQTPRYLVIGTGKKITLECSQTMGHDKMYWYQQDPGMELHLIHYSYGVNSTEKGDLSSESTVSRIRTEHFPLTLESARPSHTSQYLCASTAGGHTDTQYFGPGTRLTVL.

A few counts support this clone. V gene TRBV7-3 combines with J gene TRBJ2-2, with 8 positions matching TRBD1. V shed 5 bases, J shed 6 bases, and the junction held 11 bases outside the gene matches. The germline CDR1 and CDR2 sequences are SGHTA and FQGTGA. The CDR3 extends over 16 amino acids. The CDR3 reads CASSPGQGVVAGELFF. As DNA, the CDR3 is TGTGCCAGCAGCCCCGGACAGGGAGTCGTCGCCGGGGAGCTGTTTTTT.

The rearrangement joins TRBV7-2 to TRBJ2-6, with TRBD1 matching 12 bases. This CDR3 contains 18 residues. Germline CDR1 SGHTA, CDR2 FQGNSA. Germline trimming cut 3 bases from V and 0 bases from J; bases unmatched to any gene: 3. In nucleotides, the CDR3 is TGTGCCAGCAGCTTTGGGACAGGGGGCCTCTCTGGGGCCAACGTCCTGACTTTC. It encodes CASSFGTGGLSGANVLTF. Complete variable domain (other parts from reference TRBV7-2 and TRBJ2-6): GAGVSQSPSNKVTEKGKDVELRCDPISGHTALYWYRQSLGQGLEFLIYFQGNSAPDKSGLPSDRFSAERTGGSVSTLTIQRTQQEDSAVYLCASSFGTGGLSGANVLTFGAGSRLTVL.

V is TRBV5-1 and J is TRBJ2-3, with D hard to call. Germline V lookup: CDR1 SGHRS, CDR2 YFSETQ. Trimming left V 1 base short and J 7 bases short, with 7 bases between. There are 12 residues in the CDR3. DNA for the CDR3: TGCGCCAGCAGCTTGACACACAATACGCAGTATTTT. Amino acids: CASSLTHNTQYF.

The CDR3 nucleotides are TGCGCCAGCAGCTTGGCCGGGACAGGGCACACTGAAGCTTTCTTT. It is translated as CASSLAGTGHTEAFF. The genes are TRBV5-1 and TRBJ1-1; TRBD1 matches at 9 bases. After removal of 0 bases from V and 3 bases from J, the junction contained 3 bases not matched to a gene. CDR1 and CDR2 from the germline V gene are SGHRS and YFSETQ. CDR3 size: 15 residues.

The table lists this clone with a count of one. J is TRBJ1-4 and V is TRBV9; D not resolved. There are 13 residues in the CDR3. The V and J ends lost 3 bases and 6 bases respectively, with 9 bases between them. Germline V lookup: CDR1 SGDLS, CDR2 YYNGEE. CDR3 bases: TGTGCCAGCAGCGCCGGGAGCCATGAAAAACTGTTTTTT. It translates to CASSAGSHEKLFF.

This chain links TRBV19 with TRBJ2-5; 10 bases match TRBD2. Germline V gives CDR1 LNHDA, CDR2 SQIVND (reference sequence). This CDR3 has 15 residues. After removal of 4 bases from V and 4 bases from J, the junction contained 6 bases not matched to a gene. DNA of the CDR3: TGTGCCAGTAGTAGGGTAGCGGGAGGAAGAGAGACCCAGTACTTC. Its protein product is CASSRVAGGRETQYF.

The chain has TRBV6-2 or TRBV6-3 and TRBJ2-7; D unclear. Trimming removed 2 bases at V and 2 bases at J, with 7 bases between. This CDR3 comprises 13 residues. Per the germline V gene, CDR1 is MNHEY and CDR2 is SVGEGT. The CDR3 region is CASSYEHTYEQYF. The CDR3, as DNA: TGTGCCAGCAGTTACGAACACACCTACGAGCAGTACTTC.

V and J are TRBV6-5 and TRBJ1-5; TRBD1 agrees at 7 bases. The CDR3 consists of 14 residues. V gave up 6 bases and J gave up 5 bases; unmatched junction bases: 7. Germline V CDR1 and CDR2: MNHEY, SVGAGI. CDR3 loop: CASRGTEGHQPQHF. The CDR3 DNA is TGTGCCAGCAGGGGGACAGAGGGCCATCAGCCCCAGCATTTT.

The J gene is TRBJ2-2, the V gene TRBV6-5; 11 nucleotides align to TRBD2. The length of the CDR3 is 15 residues. From germline, CDR1 is MNHEY and CDR2 SVGAGI. Trimming took 5 bases from V and 5 from J; bases not matched to a gene: 4. The CDR3 region is CASSQLAGDTGELFF. The CDR3 region has the DNA TGTGCCAGCAGTCAACTAGCGGGAGATACCGGGGAGCTGTTTTTT.

CDR3 residues: CASSYNGGGNQPQHF. Written as DNA, the CDR3 is TGTGCCAGCAGTTACAATGGGGGGGGCAATCAGCCCCAGCATTTT. This chain uses TRBV6-5 with TRBJ1-5; TRBD1 might be the D (5 bases). Trimming pared 2 bases from V and 2 bases from J, leaving 10 bases between. Per germline, CDR1 MNHEY and CDR2 SVGAGI. The CDR3 consists of 15 residues.

The V call is TRBV10-1, the J call TRBJ2-1; D might be TRBD2 (5 bases). From germline, CDR1 is WNHNN and CDR2 SYGVQD (reference sequence). Trimming left V 2 bases short and J 7 bases short, with 18 bases between. The CDR3 runs 16 residues. This CDR3 is CASSELDIGTGNEQFF. CDR3 DNA sequence: TGCGCCAGCAGTGAGCTCGACATCGGTACGGGAAATGAGCAGTTCTTC.

This rearrangement joins TRBV6-2 or TRBV6-3 to TRBJ1-4, with a weak D call TRBD1 (5 bases). The CDR3 has 19 residues. The V gene lost 0 bases and the J gene lost 5 bases, with 22 bases spanning the gap. CDR1 is MNHEY and CDR2 is SVGEGT in the germline V gene. Written as DNA, the CDR3 is TGTGCCAGCAGTTACTCGCAACGAATCGCGACAGCCGAGAATGAAAAACTGTTTTTT. Amino acids: CASSYSQRIATAENEKLFF.

The chain's CDR3 is CASSHDGQRNQPQHF. The CDR3 coding sequence is TGCGCCAGCAGCCACGACGGACAGAGGAATCAGCCCCAGCATTTT. The J gene is TRBJ1-5, the V gene TRBV4-1; the D gene is possibly TRBD1 (6 bases). The CDR3 length is 15 residues. CDR1 and CDR2 from the germline V gene are MGHRA and YSYEKL. V shed 3 bases and J shed 4 bases, with 13 bases lying between them.

The chain recombines TRBV30 with TRBJ2-7; 9 bases map to TRBD1. The CDR3 is made up of 14 amino acids. Germline assignment: CDR1 GTSNPN and CDR2 SVGIG (reference sequence). The J segment lost 3 bases and the V segment lost 3 bases, leaving 6 bases of the junction unmatched. The DNA of the CDR3 is TGTGCCTGGAGGATGGGACAGGGAGGCTACGAGCAGTACTTC. Translation gives CAWRMGQGGYEQYF.

The gene calls are TRBV4-3 and TRBJ2-7; D gene unclear. V dropped 0 bases and J dropped 4 bases, with 10 bases sitting between them. Germline values: CDR1 LGHNA, CDR2 YSLEER. There are 14 residues in the CDR3. The CDR3 here is CASSQDPSVYEQYF. The CDR3 DNA follows: TGCGCCAGCAGCCAAGATCCCTCCGTGTACGAGCAGTACTTC.

This clone was seen only once. In DNA form, the CDR3 reads TGTGCCAGCAGTAGACAGGGTTGGAGAGAGACCCAGTACTTC. Translated, it gives CASSRQGWRETQYF. The chain carries TRBV27 and TRBJ2-5; 7 bases align to TRBD1. The CDR3 consists of 14 residues. The trim removed 5 bases at V and 4 bases at J, leaving 7 bases unmatched. Germline V gives CDR1 MNHEY, CDR2 SMNVEV (reference sequence).

The chain links TRBV11-2 to TRBJ2-5; maybe TRBD1 (6 bases). The ends were cut back, 5 bases at V and 2 bases at J, with 9 bases in the middle. CDR3 length: 13 amino acids. CDR1 and CDR2 from the germline V gene are SGHAT and FQNNGV. As DNA, the CDR3 is TGTGCCAGCAGCCAGGGGCATCAAGAGACCCAGTACTTC. Its protein is CASSQGHQETQYF.

The chain couples TRBV6-5 to TRBJ1-2, with D perhaps TRBD1 (6 bases). V was shortened by 6 bases and J by 5 bases, with 13 bases between the two germline ends. CDR1 and CDR2 (germline): MNHEY, SVGAGI. CDR3 size: 13 residues. CDR3 residues: CASRTQGSYGYTF. The DNA of the CDR3 is TGTGCCAGCAGAACACAGGGATCTTATGGCTACACCTTC.

The rearrangement uses TRBV6-5 and TRBJ2-1; TRBD1 matches at 8 bases. V gave up 6 bases and J gave up 4 bases; unmatched junction bases: 8. CDR3 size: 15 residues. Germline CDR1 reads MNHEY; CDR2 reads SVGAGI. The CDR3 region is CASSLTGTGYNEQFF. Written as DNA, the CDR3 is TGTGCCAGCAGCCTCACCGGGACAGGATACAATGAGCAGTTCTTC.